This T cell receptor (beta chain) was identified during a study of regulatory T cells in long-lasting Graves disease. The TCR beta library used iRepertoire HTBI primers with Arm-PCR amplification of CDR3. One entry per CDR3 protein results from TCRdb running MiXCR on the multiplex PCR reads. The profile shows about 310,000 distinct CDR3 sequences, under 25% of them singletons. On this clonotype: Given a much more abundant clone one base away, this may be a read error.

The CDR3 sequence is 15 residues long. The V end lost 1 base, the J end lost 8 bases, and 15 bases lay between the germline ends. Time point of the sample: persistent/refractory GD, antithyroid drugs over 5 years with positive TRAb. PBMC RNA was the source of the TCR library. The chain joins TRBV12-3 or TRBV12-4 to TRBJ2-1; D not resolved. This sample comprised peripheral blood mononuclear cells (PBMCs), obtained when the disease was refractory, from a patient treated with antithyroid drugs. This receptor was taken from a female donor with Graves disease. DNA of the CDR3: TGTGCCAGCAGTTTAGGGACCGAAGGGTACGATGAGCAGTTCTTC. This sequence encodes CASSLGTEGYDEQFF.